The 18 T cell receptor beta chains listed next were all sequenced from one sample in a study of blood T cell repertoires in COVID-19. TCRdb's copy holds only in-frame clones and misses some; the assay was immunoSEQ multiplex PCR. Of over 150,000 clones listed, 75% to 90% were seen once; the top ten hold more than 5%. The sequencing input was PBMCs or T cells enriched from blood (not recorded which). These receptors all come from a man aged 40-55 years who had recovered from COVID-19.

The chain employs TRBV5-1 and TRBJ2-3; 9 nucleotides align to TRBD2. The CDR3 extends over 17 amino acids. The V segment lost 0 bases and the J segment 5 bases; nucleotides outside the gene matches: 10. Germline assignment: CDR1 SGHRS and CDR2 YFSETQ. The CDR3 sequence is CASSLAYFGGGEDTQYF. The CDR3, as DNA: TGCGCCAGCAGCTTGGCTTACTTCGGCGGGGGGGAAGATACGCAGTATTTT. The full variable domain, completed using reference TRBV5-1 and TRBJ2-3, is KAGVTQTPRYLIKTRGQQVTLSCSPISGHRSVSWYQQTPGQGLQFLFEYFSETQRNKGNFPGRFSGRQFSNSRSEMNVSTLELGDSALYLCASSLAYFGGGEDTQYFGPGTRLTVL.

The chain recombines TRBV30 with TRBJ1-2, with TRBD1 identical over 7 bases. V trimming: 3 bases; J trimming: 3 bases; junction bases outside the gene matches: 7. The CDR3 totals 14 residues. Looked up from germline, CDR1 is GTSNPN and CDR2 is SVGIG (reference sequence). The CDR3 sequence is CAWRRGRGDYGYTF. CDR3 coding DNA: TGTGCCTGGAGGAGGGGGCGTGGGGACTATGGCTACACCTTC.

J is TRBJ1-1 and V is TRBV6-5; D gene unclear. The CDR3 totals 13 residues. Looked up from germline, CDR1 is MNHEY and CDR2 is SVGAGI. Deletions cut 0 bases from V and 8 bases from J, with 10 bases between. The DNA for the CDR3 is TGTGCCAGCAGTTACTCGAGGAACGGGGAAGCTTTCTTT. This gives the protein CASSYSRNGEAFF.

This sequence joins TRBV6-5 and TRBJ2-4; the match to TRBD1 covers 8 bases. The V and J ends lost 2 bases and 6 bases, in that order; junction bases with no gene match: 9. Germline V gene sequence: CDR1 MNHEY, CDR2 SVGAGI. The CDR3 covers 16 residues. The CDR3 region has the DNA TGTGCCAGCAGTTACGGTCCCGGACAGGGCCTAAACATTCAGTACTTC. This gives the protein CASSYGPGQGLNIQYF.

This clone was detected only a few times. The gene calls are TRBV25-1 and TRBJ1-2; 8 nucleotides align to TRBD1. CDR1 MGHDK and CDR2 SYGVNS come from the germline V gene. The CDR3 spans 16 residues. Unmatched junction bases numbered 10, after V lost 0 bases and J lost 7 bases. CDR3 coding DNA: TGTGCCAGCAGTGAATACTGGGACAGGATGGGAATTGGCTACACCTTC. Its protein product is CASSEYWDRMGIGYTF.

This clone was detected only once. This sequence joins TRBV3-1 (or the pseudogene TRBV3-2) and TRBJ1-5; 8 nucleotides agree with TRBD1. V shed 4 bases, J shed 6 bases, and the junction held 8 bases outside the gene matches. CDR1 is LGHDT, CDR2 YNNKEL, per germline (reference sequence). The length of the CDR3 is 15 residues. CDR3 protein: CASSRGTGNFQPQHF. CDR3 bases: TGTGCCAGCAGCCGAGGGACAGGCAATTTTCAGCCCCAGCATTTT.

The rearrangement joins TRBV11-2 to TRBJ2-7, with TRBD2 matching 7 bases. This CDR3 has 16 residues. Germline V gene data show CDR1 as SGHAT and CDR2 as FQNNGV. V lost 3 bases and J lost 1; bases outside the gene matches: 9. Here the CDR3 DNA reads TGTGCCAGCAGCTTGGGCCCGGGACTAACATCCTACGAGCAGTACTTC. Amino acid sequence: CASSLGPGLTSYEQYF.

J is TRBJ1-2 and V is TRBV11-3, with D unresolved. CDR1 SGHNT and CDR2 YENEEA come from the germline V gene. The V and J ends lost 0 bases and 0 bases respectively, with 5 bases between them. The CDR3 sequence is 14 residues long. The chain's CDR3 is CASSLDGTNYGYTF. The CDR3 nucleotides read TGTGCCAGCAGCTTAGATGGCACTAACTATGGCTACACCTTC.

This sequence joins TRBV7-9 and TRBJ2-7; 7 bases are a match to TRBD1. Germline lookup yields CDR1 SEHNR and CDR2 FQNEAQ (reference sequence). The CDR3 spans 13 residues. J was trimmed by 5 bases and V by 5 bases; bases with no gene match: 6. The CDR3 region is CASSRQGNHEQYF. The CDR3 bases are TGTGCCAGCAGCCGACAGGGTAACCACGAGCAGTACTTC.

This chain connects TRBV28 to TRBJ2-7; weak D call: TRBD1 (6 bases). CDR1 MDHEN and CDR2 SYDVKM come from the germline V gene. This CDR3 spans 14 amino acids. V was cut by 10 bases and J by 5 bases, with 21 bases left in between. The CDR3 loop reads CATNHRDKKNEQYF. DNA for the CDR3: TGTGCCACCAACCACCGGGACAAGAAGAACGAGCAGTACTTC.

The chain employs TRBV2 and TRBJ2-7, with TRBD1 matching over 11 bases. J lost 3 bases, V lost 6 bases, and 7 bases had no gene match. This CDR3 has 15 residues. Germline lookup yields CDR1 SNHLY and CDR2 FYNNEI. Here the CDR3 DNA reads TGTGCCAGCAGGAAAAAGGGGACAGGGGGCTACGAGCAGTACTTC. Translating gives CASRKKGTGGYEQYF.

J is TRBJ2-1 and V is TRBV29-1; 8 nucleotides agree with TRBD2. Germline CDR1 is SQVTM and CDR2 is ANQGSEA. V was pared by 5 bases and J by 13 bases, with 7 bases of the junction left unmatched. The CDR3 contains 11 residues. CDR3 nucleotide sequence: TGCAGCGTTTCCCGGGAGGGGGTCCAGTTCTTC. This gives the protein CSVSREGVQFF.

The chain carries TRBV6-5 and TRBJ2-5, with 7 bases matching TRBD1. J lost 4 bases, V lost 4 bases, and 6 bases had no gene match. The CDR3 extends over 14 amino acids. The germline gives CDR1 MNHEY, CDR2 SVGAGI. CDR3: CASSLSTGVETQYF. The DNA for the CDR3 is TGTGCCAGCAGTTTGTCTACAGGGGTAGAGACCCAGTACTTC.

This chain joins TRBV5-6 and TRBJ2-1; a possible D gene is TRBD2 (7 bases). The CDR3 is made up of 12 amino acids. CDR1 is SGHDT, CDR2 YYEEEE, per germline. Trimming left V 4 bases short and J 10 bases short, with 12 bases between. The CDR3 bases are TGTGCCAGCAGCCAGGGGACTACCGAGCAGTTCTTC. Translated, it gives CASSQGTTEQFF.

The chain has TRBV28 and TRBJ1-5; D is undetermined. From germline, CDR1 is MDHEN and CDR2 SYDVKM. The CDR3 runs to 12 residues. CDR3 sequence reads: CGAGGNNQPQHF. The DNA of the CDR3 is TGTGGGGCGGGCGGTAACAATCAGCCCCAGCATTTT.

This clone was recorded once. The chain uses TRBV2 and TRBJ1-3, with 7 positions matching TRBD1. CDR3 length: 16 amino acids. The junction had 11 bases not matched to a gene; V was cut back by 5 bases and J by 4 bases. Germline V gene lookup returns CDR1 SNHLY and CDR2 FYNNEI. CDR3 DNA sequence: TGTGCCAGCAGTTTTACACCACAGGGGTTGGGAAACACCATATATTTT. Translating it yields CASSFTPQGLGNTIYF.

The V and J genes are TRBV2 and TRBJ2-7; the D is unclear. Germline V lookup: CDR1 SNHLY, CDR2 FYNNEI. The V end was cut by 3 bases, the J end by 4 bases, with 10 bases between. The CDR3 runs 13 residues. The CDR3 DNA follows: TGTGCCAGCAGTGAGCAGGAATTATACGAGCAGTACTTC. Amino acids: CASSEQELYEQYF. Supplemented by reference TRBV2 and TRBJ2-7, the full variable domain reads EPEVTQTPSHQVTQMGQEVILRCVPISNHLYFYWYRQILGQKVEFLVSFYNNEISEKSEIFDDQFSVERPDGSNFTLKIRSTKLEDSAMYFCASSEQELYEQYFGPGTRLTVT.

The chain recombines TRBV9 with TRBJ1-2, with D unclear. This CDR3 is built from 11 residues. V was cut by 3 bases and J by 4 bases, with 4 bases left in between. CDR1 and CDR2 from the germline V gene are SGDLS and YYNGEE. The CDR3 nucleotides are TGTGCCAGCAGCGCTCTCTATGGCTACACCTTC. This sequence encodes CASSALYGYTF. Full variable domain (rest looked up from reference TRBV9 and TRBJ1-2): DSGVTQTPKHLITATGQRVTLRCSPRSGDLSVYWYQQSLDQGLQFLIQYYNGEERAKGNILERFSAQQFPDLHSELNLSSLELGDSALYFCASSALYGYTFGSGTRLTVV.